Listed below are T cell receptor beta chains from one sample, sequenced in a study of blood T cell repertoires in COVID-19. Assay used: immunoSEQ multiplex PCR; TCRdb lists only in-frame clones, some missing. The sample has 490,000 or so clones; 88% are singletons. The sequenced sample consisted of PBMCs or T cells enriched from blood (not recorded which). These receptors all come from a woman aged 40 to 50 who had recovered from COVID-19. Each CDR3 is given with its conserved first and last residue. The D gene is left open where the match is weak. Size is stated for part of the rows, as once, few or many counts, or as a class when the clone is expanded.

clone_size	d_call	j_call	v_call	cdr3_nt	cdr3_aa
-	TRBD1	TRBJ2-7	TRBV5-8	TGTGCCAGCAGCTCCGTGATGAGGGGGCGGTCCTACGAGCAGTACTTC	CASSSVMRGRSYEQYF
-	-	TRBJ1-2	TRBV7-9	TGTGCCAGCAGCTTAGTGGAGGGCAGTAGCACCTTC	CASSLVEGSSTF
-	TRBD1	TRBJ1-2	TRBV2	TGTGCCAGCAGTTCCTCAACCCGGACAGGGGGCTCGGGCTACACCTTC	CASSSSTRTGGSGYTF
-	-	TRBJ2-2	TRBV20-1	TGCAGTGCTAGTAGGGCAGGGACAAACACCGGGGAGCTGTTTTTT	CSASRAGTNTGELFF
-	-	TRBJ1-2	TRBV7-2	TGTGCCAGCAGCTGGGGGGAGTCGGATGGCTACACCTTC	CASSWGESDGYTF
-	TRBD1	TRBJ1-1	TRBV7-9	TGTGCCAGCAGCTTAGTAGGAAGGACAGGGGACACTGAAGCTTTCTTT	CASSLVGRTGDTEAFF
-	TRBD1	TRBJ1-1	TRBV5-1	TGCGCCAGCAGCCTGGGAACGGGACAGAGGACTGAAGCTTTCTTT	CASSLGTGQRTEAFF
-	-	TRBJ1-1	TRBV10-3	TGTGCCATCAGTGAAGTGGCGGACACTGAAGCTTTCTTT	CAISEVADTEAFF
-	-	TRBJ2-5	TRBV6-2/TRBV6-3	TGTGCCAGCAGTTACTCGACGGGCCAACCTGACAAAGGACAGTCGAAGAAGACCCAGTACTTC	CASSYSTGQPDKGQSKKTQYF
-	-	TRBJ1-1	TRBV20-1	TGCAGTGCAAGAGTAGGGGCTGAAGCTTTCTTT	CSARVGAEAFF
-	TRBD1	TRBJ1-5	TRBV5-8	TGTGCCAGCAGTTCCGGACAGGGGTGGAATCAGCCCCAGCATTTT	CASSSGQGWNQPQHF
-	TRBD2	TRBJ2-5	TRBV4-2	TGTGCCAGCAGCCAGAATCTAGCGGGAGGGGGGGAGACCCAGTACTTC	CASSQNLAGGGETQYF
-	-	TRBJ1-1	TRBV11-2	TGTGCCAGCAGCTTATTTCGCACTGAAGCTTTCTTT	CASSLFRTEAFF
-	TRBD1	TRBJ2-7	TRBV5-4	TGTGCCAGCAGCTTGGATCCTCCGGGACAGGGGGCCCACGAGCAGTACTTC	CASSLDPPGQGAHEQYF
-	-	TRBJ1-1	TRBV18	TGTGCCAGCTCAAAAGAGGGTGGCACTGAAGCTTTCTTT	CASSKEGGTEAFF
-	TRBD2	TRBJ2-3	TRBV4-3	TGCGCCAGCAGCCTTACCGGGACTAGCGGGAGTGATGATACGCAGTATTTT	CASSLTGTSGSDDTQYF
-	TRBD1	TRBJ1-2	TRBV7-8	TGTGCCAGCAGCTTAAGGGACAGGGTCTATGGCTACACCTTC	CASSLRDRVYGYTF
-	-	TRBJ1-1	TRBV10-1	TGCGCCAGCAGTGAGTCCAGTTTGAACACTGAAGCTTTCTTT	CASSESSLNTEAFF
-	-	TRBJ1-2	TRBV6-5	TGTGCCAGCAGTCCTCGGACAGCTAACTATGGCTACACCTTC	CASSPRTANYGYTF
-	TRBD2	TRBJ2-7	TRBV14	TGTGCCAGCGGGAGGGAGGGCCCTCAGTACGAGCAGTACTTC	CASGREGPQYEQYF
-	-	TRBJ2-1	TRBV5-6	TGTGCCAGCAGCTTGGGAGGGGGTGAGCAGTTCTTC	CASSLGGGEQFF
-	-	TRBJ1-2	TRBV6-5	TGTGCCAGCAGCGGGATTCTAACGGTCGGCTACACCTTC	CASSGILTVGYTF
-	-	TRBJ1-3	TRBV19	TGTGCCAGTAGTATTAGGGGGTATACCTCTGGAAACACCATATATTTT	CASSIRGYTSGNTIYF
-	-	TRBJ2-7	TRBV11-3	TGTGCCAGCAGCTCCCGAGGGGAGGGGGGATACTACGAGCAGTACTTC	CASSSRGEGGYYEQYF
-	TRBD1	TRBJ1-2	TRBV29-1	TGCAGCGCCCGACAGGGAACGTTCTATGGCTACACCTTC	CSARQGTFYGYTF
-	TRBD1	TRBJ1-2	TRBV15	TGTGCCACCAACTCCGGGACAGGGGCCTATGGCTACACCTTC	CATNSGTGAYGYTF
-	-	TRBJ2-5	TRBV12-3/TRBV12-4	TGTGCCAGCACCTTGACTACCGAAGAGACCCAGTACTTC	CASTLTTEETQYF
-	-	TRBJ1-2	TRBV4-3	TGCGCCAGCAGCCACGAAATAACTCAGGGCCTAGCGGGAGGCTACACCTTC	CASSHEITQGLAGGYTF
-	-	TRBJ1-5	TRBV7-9	TGTGCCAGCAGCCTTTCATTGACAAGAGATCAGCCCCAGCATTTT	CASSLSLTRDQPQHF
-	-	TRBJ2-7	TRBV7-2	TGTGCCAGCAGCCCCTCTGCTAGCCGAGAATACGAGCAGTACTTC	CASSPSASREYEQYF
-	-	TRBJ1-4	TRBV3-1/TRBV3-2	TGTGCCAGCAGCCAATACGGTGAAAAACTGTTTTTT	CASSQYGEKLFF
-	TRBD2	TRBJ2-5	TRBV29-1	TGCAGCGTTGTTCCTAGCGGGGTCCTCGAGACCCAGTACTTC	CSVVPSGVLETQYF
-	TRBD1	TRBJ1-2	TRBV5-1	TGCGCCAGCAGCTGGAGGTCCCCGGGACAGGGATCAAGCTACACCTTC	CASSWRSPGQGSSYTF
-	TRBD2	TRBJ2-7	TRBV6-5	TGTGCCAGCAGTCCCCAGGGACTAGCCAGTTGGGAGCAGTACTTC	CASSPQGLASWEQYF
-	TRBD1	TRBJ2-1	TRBV30	TGTGCCTGGAGTGGGACAGGCCCCAATGAGCAGTTCTTC	CAWSGTGPNEQFF
-	-	TRBJ2-5	TRBV3-1/TRBV3-2	TGTGCCAGCAGCGGGAGTCGTACGGGGACCCAGTACTTC	CASSGSRTGTQYF
-	-	TRBJ2-2	TRBV4-2	TGTGCCAGCAGCCAATCAACTTACGGGGCCGGGGAGCTGTTTTTT	CASSQSTYGAGELFF
-	TRBD1	TRBJ1-1	TRBV2	TGTGCCAGCAGTGAAGAAAGGGGGCGGAGAACCGCTTTCTTT	CASSEERGRRTAFF
-	-	TRBJ1-1	TRBV6-4	TGTGCCAGCAGTGACGGGAGCGGTTCAGGTGAAGCTTTCTTT	CASSDGSGSGEAFF
once	-	TRBJ1-3	TRBV9	TGTGCCAGCAGCGATCAGGGGTCTGGAAACACCATATATTTT	CASSDQGSGNTIYF
-	-	TRBJ1-1	TRBV5-8	TGTGCCAGCAGCTTGGGTCGGGCTGAAGCTTTCTTT	CASSLGRAEAFF
-	-	TRBJ2-1	TRBV24-1	TGTGCCACCAGTGTCTCAAGCGGCACCGGGGATGAGCAGTTCTTC	CATSVSSGTGDEQFF
once	-	TRBJ2-7	TRBV13	TGTGCCAGCAGCCGGGACACCAACTCCTACGAGCAGTACTTC	CASSRDTNSYEQYF
few	-	TRBJ1-3	TRBV9	TGTGCCAGCAGCTCCATCGGTGGCTCTGGAAACACCATATATTTT	CASSSIGGSGNTIYF
-	-	TRBJ1-1	TRBV16	TGTGCCAGCAGCCAATCCCCGAGGCATTTGAACACTGAAGCTTTCTTT	CASSQSPRHLNTEAFF